This entry concerns a single T cell receptor beta chain. This CDR3 has 14 amino acids. Trimming took off 7 bases at V and 2 bases at J, with 14 bases between the two ends. Germline CDR1 is MDHEN and CDR2 is SYDVKM. TCRdb re-analysed the reads in MiXCR, keeping a single row per CDR3 protein. The sample includes fewer than 300,000 distinct CDR3 sequences, over 20% of them seen just once. The data were obtained in a study of T cell repertoires in cytomegalovirus infection. The sequenced sample consisted of PBMCs. J is TRBJ2-5 and V is TRBV28, with D tentatively TRBD2 (6 bases). The TCR originated in a human donor in good health (CMV status not recorded). Some clones in this sample may be carry-over from other donors' samples. CDR3 in amino acids: CASTPGGAQETQYF. In nucleotides, the CDR3 is TGTGCCAGCACCCCCGGAGGGGCTCAAGAGACCCAGTACTTC. The full variable domain, completed using reference TRBV28 and TRBJ2-5, is DVKVTQSSRYLVKRTGEKVFLECVQDMDHENMFWYRQDPGLGLRLIYFSYDVKMKEKGDIPEGYSVSREKKERFSLILESASTNQTSMYLCASTPGGAQETQYFGPGTRLLVL.